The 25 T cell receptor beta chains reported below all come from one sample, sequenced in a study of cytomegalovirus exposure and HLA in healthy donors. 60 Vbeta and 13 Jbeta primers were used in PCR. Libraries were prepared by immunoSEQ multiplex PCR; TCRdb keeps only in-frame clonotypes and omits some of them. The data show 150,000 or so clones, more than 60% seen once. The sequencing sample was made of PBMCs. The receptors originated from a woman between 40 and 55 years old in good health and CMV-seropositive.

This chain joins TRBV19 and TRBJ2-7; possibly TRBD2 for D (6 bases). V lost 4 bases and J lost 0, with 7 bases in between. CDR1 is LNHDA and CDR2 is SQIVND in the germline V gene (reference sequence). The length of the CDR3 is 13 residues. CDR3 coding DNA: TGTGCCAGTAGTAGGGGGGTCTCCTACGAGCAGTACTTC. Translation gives CASSRGVSYEQYF. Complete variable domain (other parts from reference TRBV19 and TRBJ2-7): DGGITQSPKYLFRKEGQNVTLSCEQNLNHDAMYWYRQDPGQGLRLIYYSQIVNDFQKGDIAEGYSVSREKKESFPLTVTSAQKNPTAFYLCASSRGVSYEQYFGPGTRLTVT.

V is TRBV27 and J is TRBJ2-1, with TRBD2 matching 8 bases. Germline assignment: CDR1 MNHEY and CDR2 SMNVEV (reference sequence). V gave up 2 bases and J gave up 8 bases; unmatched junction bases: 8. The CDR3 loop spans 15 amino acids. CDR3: CASSLGASGPDEQFF. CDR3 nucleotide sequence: TGTGCCAGCAGTTTAGGGGCTAGCGGGCCCGATGAGCAGTTCTTC.

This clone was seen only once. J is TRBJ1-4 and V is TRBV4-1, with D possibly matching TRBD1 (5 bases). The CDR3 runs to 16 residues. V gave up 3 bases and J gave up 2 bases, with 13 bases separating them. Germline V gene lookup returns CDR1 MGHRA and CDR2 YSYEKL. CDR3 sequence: CASSQNGGGTNEKLFF. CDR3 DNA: TGCGCCAGCAGCCAGAATGGGGGGGGGACTAATGAAAAACTGTTTTTT.

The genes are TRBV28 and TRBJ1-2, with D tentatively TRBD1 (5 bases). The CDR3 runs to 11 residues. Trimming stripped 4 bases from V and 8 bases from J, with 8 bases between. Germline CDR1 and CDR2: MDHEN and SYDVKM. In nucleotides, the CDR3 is TGTGCCAGCAGTTACGACAGAGGCTACACCTTC. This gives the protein CASSYDRGYTF.

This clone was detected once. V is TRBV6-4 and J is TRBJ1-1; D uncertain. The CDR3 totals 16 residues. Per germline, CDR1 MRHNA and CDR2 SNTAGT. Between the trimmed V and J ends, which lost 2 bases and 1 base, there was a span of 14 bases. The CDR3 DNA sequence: TGTGCCAGCAGTGACATAAAGGGAGGAGGGAACACTGAAGCTTTCTTT. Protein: CASSDIKGGGNTEAFF.

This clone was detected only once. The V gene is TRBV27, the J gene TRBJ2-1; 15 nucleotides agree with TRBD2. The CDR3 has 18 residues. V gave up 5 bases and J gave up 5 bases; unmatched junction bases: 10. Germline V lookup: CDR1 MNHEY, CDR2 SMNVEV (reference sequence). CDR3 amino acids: CASSAPGLAGGPNNEQFF. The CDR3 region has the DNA TGTGCCAGCAGTGCCCCTGGACTAGCGGGAGGGCCGAACAATGAGCAGTTCTTC.

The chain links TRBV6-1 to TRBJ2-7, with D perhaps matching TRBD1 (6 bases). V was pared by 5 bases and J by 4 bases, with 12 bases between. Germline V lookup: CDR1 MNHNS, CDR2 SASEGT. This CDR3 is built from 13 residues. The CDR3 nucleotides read TGTGCCAGCAGTATCACAGGGAAATACGAGCAGTACTTC. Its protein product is CASSITGKYEQYF.

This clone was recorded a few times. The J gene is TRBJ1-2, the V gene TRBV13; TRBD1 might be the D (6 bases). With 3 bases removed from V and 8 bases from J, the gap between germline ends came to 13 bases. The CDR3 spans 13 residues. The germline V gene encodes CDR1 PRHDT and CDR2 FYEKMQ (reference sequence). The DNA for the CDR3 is TGTGCCAGCAGCTTGGGGGCAGGGTGCGGCTACACCTTC. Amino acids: CASSLGAGCGYTF.

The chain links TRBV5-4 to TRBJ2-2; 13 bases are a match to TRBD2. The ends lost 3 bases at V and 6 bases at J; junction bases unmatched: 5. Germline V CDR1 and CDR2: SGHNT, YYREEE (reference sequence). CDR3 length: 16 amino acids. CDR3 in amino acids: CASSSLAGGPAGELFF. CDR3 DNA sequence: TGTGCCAGCAGCTCACTAGCGGGAGGGCCCGCCGGGGAGCTGTTTTTT.

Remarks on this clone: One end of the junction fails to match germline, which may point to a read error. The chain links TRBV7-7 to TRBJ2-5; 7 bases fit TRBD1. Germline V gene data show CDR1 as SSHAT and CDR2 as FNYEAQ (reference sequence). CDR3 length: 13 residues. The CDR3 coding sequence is TGTGCTAGCAGCTTAGACAGGGAAGAGACCCAGTACTTC. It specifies CASSLDREETQYF.

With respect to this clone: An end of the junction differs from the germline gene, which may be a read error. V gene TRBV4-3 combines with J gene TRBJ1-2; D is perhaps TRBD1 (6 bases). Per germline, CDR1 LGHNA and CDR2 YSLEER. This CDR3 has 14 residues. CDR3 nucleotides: TGCGCCAGCAGCCAAGGAGCCAGGGGCTATAGCTACACCTTC. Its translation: CASSQGARGYSYTF.

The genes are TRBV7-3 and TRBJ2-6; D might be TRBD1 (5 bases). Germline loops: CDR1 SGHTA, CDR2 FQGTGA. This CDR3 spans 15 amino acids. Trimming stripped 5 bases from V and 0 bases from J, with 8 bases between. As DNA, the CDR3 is TGTGCCAGCAGCCAGGGCGTCTCTGGGGCCAACGTCCTGACTTTC. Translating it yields CASSQGVSGANVLTF.

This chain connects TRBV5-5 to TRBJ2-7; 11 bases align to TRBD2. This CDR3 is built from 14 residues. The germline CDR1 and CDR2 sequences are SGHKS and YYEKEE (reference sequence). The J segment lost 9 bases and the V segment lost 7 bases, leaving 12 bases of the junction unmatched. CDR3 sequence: CASCPLTSGERQYF. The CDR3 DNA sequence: TGTGCCAGCTGCCCTTTGACTAGCGGGGAAAGGCAGTACTTC.

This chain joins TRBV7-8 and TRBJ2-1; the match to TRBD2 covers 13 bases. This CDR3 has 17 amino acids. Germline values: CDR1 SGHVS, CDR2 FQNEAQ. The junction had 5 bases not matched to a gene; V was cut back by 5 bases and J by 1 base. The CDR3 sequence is CASSRTSGSRSYNEQFF. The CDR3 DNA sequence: TGTGCCAGCAGCCGGACTAGCGGGAGTCGTTCCTACAATGAGCAGTTCTTC.

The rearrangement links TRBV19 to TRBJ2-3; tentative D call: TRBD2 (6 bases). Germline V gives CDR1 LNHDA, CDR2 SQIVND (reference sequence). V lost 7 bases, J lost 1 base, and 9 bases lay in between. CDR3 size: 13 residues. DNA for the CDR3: TGTGCCAGTATACAGCGGGGCACAGATACGCAGTATTTT. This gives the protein CASIQRGTDTQYF.

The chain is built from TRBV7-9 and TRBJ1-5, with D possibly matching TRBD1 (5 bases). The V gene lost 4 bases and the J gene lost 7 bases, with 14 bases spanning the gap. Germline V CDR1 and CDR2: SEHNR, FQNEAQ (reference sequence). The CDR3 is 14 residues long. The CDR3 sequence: CASSSSGLEQPQHF. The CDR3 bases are TGTGCCAGCAGCTCTTCAGGGTTAGAGCAGCCCCAGCATTTT.

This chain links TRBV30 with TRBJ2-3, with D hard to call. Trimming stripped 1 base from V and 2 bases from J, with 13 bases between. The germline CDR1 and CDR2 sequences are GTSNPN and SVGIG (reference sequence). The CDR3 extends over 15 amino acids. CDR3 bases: TGTGCCTGGAGTGGGGTTGGCGGCCCCACAGATACGCAGTATTTT. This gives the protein CAWSGVGGPTDTQYF.

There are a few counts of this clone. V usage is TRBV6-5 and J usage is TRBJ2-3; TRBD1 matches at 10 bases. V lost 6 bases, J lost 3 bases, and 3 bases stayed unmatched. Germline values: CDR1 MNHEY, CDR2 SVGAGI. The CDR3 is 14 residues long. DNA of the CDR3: TGTGCCAGCAGGACAGGGGGCTGGACAGATACGCAGTATTTT. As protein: CASRTGGWTDTQYF.

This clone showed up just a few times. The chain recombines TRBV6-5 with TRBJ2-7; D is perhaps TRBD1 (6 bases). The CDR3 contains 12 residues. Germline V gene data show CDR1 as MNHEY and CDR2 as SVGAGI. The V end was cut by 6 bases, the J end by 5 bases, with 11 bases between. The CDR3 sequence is CASRTQGHEQYF. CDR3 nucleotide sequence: TGTGCCAGCAGGACACAGGGCCACGAGCAGTACTTC.

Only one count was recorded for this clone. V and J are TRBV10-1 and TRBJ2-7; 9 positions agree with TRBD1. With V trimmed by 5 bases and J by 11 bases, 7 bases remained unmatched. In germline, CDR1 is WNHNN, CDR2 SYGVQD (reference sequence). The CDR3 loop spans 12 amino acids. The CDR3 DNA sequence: TGCGCCAGCAGTTCGGGACAGGGACAGGAGTACTTC. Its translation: CASSSGQGQEYF.

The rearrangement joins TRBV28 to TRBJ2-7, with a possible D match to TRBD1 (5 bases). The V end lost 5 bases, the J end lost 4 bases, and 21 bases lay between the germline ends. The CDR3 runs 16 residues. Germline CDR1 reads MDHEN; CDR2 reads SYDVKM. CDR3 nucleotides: TGTGCCAGCAGTCCACATCGAACAGGACGGAGTTACGAGCAGTACTTC. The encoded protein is CASSPHRTGRSYEQYF.

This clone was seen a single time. The CDR3 is CASSYPGTSGTLEQYF. The CDR3 DNA reads TGTGCCAGCAGTTACCCCGGGACTAGCGGGACCCTGGAGCAGTACTTC. V gene TRBV6-5 combines with J gene TRBJ2-7; 13 bases align to TRBD2. CDR3 size: 16 residues. J lost 7 bases, V lost 2 bases, and 8 bases had no gene match. Germline values: CDR1 MNHEY, CDR2 SVGAGI.

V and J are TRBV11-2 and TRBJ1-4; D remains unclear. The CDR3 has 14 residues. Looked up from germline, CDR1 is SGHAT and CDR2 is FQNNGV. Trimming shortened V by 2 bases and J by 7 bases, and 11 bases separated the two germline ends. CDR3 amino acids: CASSLNPIAEKLFF. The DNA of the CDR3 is TGTGCCAGCAGCTTAAATCCGATAGCTGAAAAACTGTTTTTT.

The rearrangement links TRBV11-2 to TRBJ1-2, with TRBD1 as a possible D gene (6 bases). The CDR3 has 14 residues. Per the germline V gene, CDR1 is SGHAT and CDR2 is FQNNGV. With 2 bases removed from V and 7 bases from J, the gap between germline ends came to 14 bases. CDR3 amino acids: CASSLIGGAGGYTF. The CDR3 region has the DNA TGTGCCAGCAGCTTAATTGGGGGGGCAGGTGGCTACACCTTC.

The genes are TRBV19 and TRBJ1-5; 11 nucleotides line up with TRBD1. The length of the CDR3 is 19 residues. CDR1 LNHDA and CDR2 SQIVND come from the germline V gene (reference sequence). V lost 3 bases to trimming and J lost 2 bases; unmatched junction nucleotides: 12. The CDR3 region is CASSIHQDRGPTGNQPQHF. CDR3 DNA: TGTGCCAGTAGTATCCACCAGGACAGGGGGCCGACGGGCAATCAGCCCCAGCATTTT. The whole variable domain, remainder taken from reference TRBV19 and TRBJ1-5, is DGGITQSPKYLFRKEGQNVTLSCEQNLNHDAMYWYRQDPGQGLRLIYYSQIVNDFQKGDIAEGYSVSREKKESFPLTVTSAQKNPTAFYLCASSIHQDRGPTGNQPQHFGDGTRLSIL.